This record looks at one T cell receptor beta chain sequence and its context. Assay version v3.0 of immunoSEQ was used, and it was run at survey level. Assay: immunoSEQ multiplex PCR; the TCRdb copy retains only in-frame clones and omits some. The data contain tens of thousands of clones, around 84% of them singletons. This CDR3 is built from 16 residues. The germline V gene has CDR1 KGHSH and CDR2 LQKENI. The V end was cut by 1 base, the J end by 7 bases, with 17 bases between. This specimen comes from a study of long-term antiretroviral therapy in people with HIV. The V gene is TRBV18, the J gene TRBJ2-1, with D possibly TRBD2 on 7 matching bases. The TCR was taken from a man aged 35 to 55 with HIV. The sequenced sample was unsorted PBMCs, obtained 2.3 years after starting antiretroviral therapy. The CDR3 bases are TGTGCCAGCTCACCACAACGGGGGGCATCGAGAAATGAGCAGTTCTTC. Residues: CASSPQRGASRNEQFF.